Reported below is one TCR beta chain. Its antigen is undetermined. The CDR3 is 13 residues long. Unmatched junction bases numbered 2, after V lost 2 bases and J lost 4 bases. CDR1 is MDHEN, CDR2 SYDVKM, per germline. These data originate in a study of cytomegalovirus exposure and HLA in healthy donors. Study-level information: Early release data held about 92 million unique TCRs from HLA-typed donors.

The PCR had 60 Vbeta and 13 Jbeta primers. Source study methods: It was a later analysis that counted approximately 81 million unique TCR beta chains, of which about 10 million were shared. Assay: immunoSEQ multiplex PCR; the TCRdb copy retains only in-frame clones and omits some. V, J and clone size are those of that table, while D and trimming were read from the DNA. This repertoire includes more than 95,000 clones. Notes on the study in general: The study assumed roughly uniform donor sequencing depth for presence/absence analyses. Previously analyzed data showed that most TCR beta V segments were productive at a frequency of about 90% or about 30%.

The TCR comes from a man younger than 45 in good health and CMV-seronegative. Sequencing was done on a sample of PBMCs. The chain combines TRBV28 with TRBJ2-7; 7 bases are shared with TRBD1. As DNA, the CDR3 is TGTGCCAGCAGTTTAGGGACAGTATACGAGCAGTACTTC. Amino acids: CASSLGTVYEQYF.